These T cell receptor beta chains were read from a single sample in a study of technical replicates of blood from several donors. Profiling relied on immunoSEQ multiplex PCR, and the TCRdb table lists in-frame clones only, not all of them. The data show 84,000 or so clones, over 90% seen once. Sequenced: T cells isolated from PBMCs. Receptors originate from a human donor in good health. The CDR3 runs from the conserved cysteine through the conserved F or W. Each record gives: D gene, clone size, V gene, J gene, CDR3 DNA, CDR3 protein. A D gene is named only where the DNA matches it firmly. Where a row states a size, it is once, few, many or the class of an expanded clone; other rows omit it.

>.|.|TRBV7-2|TRBJ1-3
TGTGCCAGCAGCTATAGTCGGACAGTAGGAAACACCATATATTTT
CASSYSRTVGNTIYF
>.|.|TRBV21-1|TRBJ2-3
TGTGCCAGCAGCAAAAATAAGCAAATCGGGGGATCTAGCACAGATACGCAGTATTTT
CASSKNKQIGGSSTDTQYF
>TRBD2|.|TRBV19|TRBJ2-1
TGTGCCAGTAGTATCCCGCGGGAGACCTACAATGAGCAGTTCTTC
CASSIPRETYNEQFF
>TRBD2|.|TRBV15|TRBJ2-5
TGTGCCACCAGCAGAGATGGACTAGCAGAAGAGACCCAGTACTTC
CATSRDGLAEETQYF
>TRBD2|.|TRBV2|TRBJ2-3
TGTGCCAGCAGTGAGTCGGGGGGGCCTGGCACAGATACGCAGTATTTT
CASSESGGPGTDTQYF
>.|.|TRBV5-1|TRBJ2-1
TGCGCCAGCAGCTCTGGAGATACGGGATGGGTATACAATGAGCAGTTCTTC
CASSSGDTGWVYNEQFF
>.|.|TRBV11-3|TRBJ2-3
TGTGCCAGCAGGGGGTCGGGGGATACGCAGTATTTT
CASRGSGDTQYF
>TRBD2|.|TRBV7-8|TRBJ2-7
TGTGCCAGCAGCTCCACGGGGTTGCGGGAGGGCCGTCACGAGCAGTACTTC
CASSSTGLREGRHEQYF
>.|.|TRBV7-3|TRBJ1-5
TGTGCCAGCAGCTTAACTTCGGATCAGCCCCAGCATTTT
CASSLTSDQPQHF
>.|.|TRBV6-1|TRBJ2-5
TGTGCCAGCACTCCTCAGGGGCTCCCAGAGACCCAGTACTTC
CASTPQGLPETQYF
>TRBD1|.|TRBV6-5|TRBJ1-6
TGTGCCAGCAGTGGCCGGGACAGGGGTTCACCCCTCCACTTT
CASSGRDRGSPLHF
>TRBD2|.|TRBV29-1|TRBJ2-1
TGCAGCGTTGAATGGACTAGCGGACAGCAGTTCTTC
CSVEWTSGQQFF
>.|.|TRBV4-1|TRBJ2-3
TGCGCCAGCAGCCACTATGCCGGAGGGGAGGCGCAGTATTTT
CASSHYAGGEAQYF
>TRBD1|.|TRBV7-3|TRBJ2-1
TGTGCCAGCAGCTCCCAGGGACAGGGGGCCTACAATGAGCAGTTCTTC
CASSSQGQGAYNEQFF
>.|.|TRBV7-9|TRBJ1-2
TGTGCCAGCAGCTCTAACATTGGACAGACTAACTATGGCTACACCTTC
CASSSNIGQTNYGYTF
>TRBD2|.|TRBV4-1|TRBJ2-7
TGCGCCAGCAGCCAAGATCACGAGCGGGGCTACCTATACGAGCAGTACTTC
CASSQDHERGYLYEQYF
>.|few|TRBV11-2|TRBJ1-5
TGTGCCAGCAGCTTAGGACAGAGCAATCAGCCCCAGCATTTT
CASSLGQSNQPQHF
>TRBD2|.|TRBV6-1|TRBJ2-1
TGTGCCAGCAGTGAAGCGCTGGGCGGGAGCTCCTACAATGAGCAGTTCTTC
CASSEALGGSSYNEQFF
>TRBD1|.|TRBV7-9|TRBJ1-4
TGTGCCAGCAGCTCGGCGGTCATGGGGTCAGGGGGAGTCGTTTTT
CASSSAVMGSGGVVF
>.|.|TRBV7-8|TRBJ1-1
TGTGCCAGCAGCTTAGCCCCCAGGAACACTGAAGCTTTCTTT
CASSLAPRNTEAFF
>TRBD1|.|TRBV2|TRBJ1-2
TGTGCCACCAGACAGGGGAACTATGGCTACACCTTC
CATRQGNYGYTF
>.|once|TRBV29-1|TRBJ2-7
TGCAGCGTTGAAGCCGGGGATACCGAGCAGTACTTC
CSVEAGDTEQYF
>.|.|TRBV7-2|TRBJ2-1
TGTGCCAGCAGCTACCCCGGAGTGGGTTATGAGCAGTTCTTC
CASSYPGVGYEQFF
>TRBD1|.|TRBV2|TRBJ2-1
TGTGCCAGCAGTCGACAGGGGGGAGGCTACAATGAGCAGTTCTTC
CASSRQGGGYNEQFF
>.|.|TRBV7-9|TRBJ2-5
TGTGCCAGCAGCTCATTTACGGGGGACGGGGAGACCCAGTACTTC
CASSSFTGDGETQYF
>.|.|TRBV7-6|TRBJ2-1
TGTGCCAGCAGCTTAGATCCTATGAGCTCCTACAATGAGCAGTTCTTC
CASSLDPMSSYNEQFF
>TRBD1|.|TRBV4-1|TRBJ1-5
TGCGCCAGCAGCCTGAGGGGACAGGGGGACAATCAGCCCCAGCATTTT
CASSLRGQGDNQPQHF
>.|.|TRBV29-1|TRBJ1-4
TGCAGCGTTGGAAGGACAGTTAATGAAAAACTGTTTTTT
CSVGRTVNEKLFF
>.|.|TRBV29-1|TRBJ1-4
TGCAGCGTTGAAAGCCGGGTTAATGAAAAACTGTTTTTT
CSVESRVNEKLFF
>.|.|TRBV11-2|TRBJ1-2
TGTGCCAGCAGCTTCAGGGACTATGGCTACACCTTC
CASSFRDYGYTF
>.|.|TRBV7-9|TRBJ2-1
TGTGCCAGCAGCTTATACGGTATCGAGCGAAATGAGCAGTTCTTC
CASSLYGIERNEQFF